This T cell receptor (beta chain) is drawn from a study of blood T cell repertoires in COVID-19 (dated by TCRdb to the early 2020s). Regarding the complete study: Samples from collaborators originated in the United States, Italy and Spain and spanned both the acute and convalescent phases of COVID-19. A freely available public database, intended as a resource for researchers studying the immune response to SARS-CoV-2, is where the repertoires were released. The material from the prospective study consisted of cDNA or gDNA derived from T cells, B-cell-depleted T cells, or PBMCs. Nearly every sample came with metadata listing a de-identified subject ID, COVID-19 status, age in years and sex. Samples were obtained from the ongoing ImmuneRACE study (first 160 participants) and from approximately 1,200 subjects provided by 6 global collaborators. Where available, HLA class I and class II types were taken from metadata supplied by the sample provider and were not determined by assay-based typing. The dataset comprised deeply sampled blood TCRbeta repertoires from subjects exposed to, actively infected with, or recovered from COVID-19. Overall results and qualifications from the work: How much clinical and demographic metadata was included differed by source and by participant, and the metadata was provided uncurated.

About this clone: Its antigen is currently not known. Nothing much larger sits one base from this clone, and base qualities are not available.

V gives up 2 bases and J gives up 4 bases, and the segment between their germline ends measures 6 bases. Looking up the germline V gene yields CDR1 SGHRS and CDR2 YFSETQ. The CDR3 has 12 amino acids, counting the end cysteine and phenylalanine. Only CDR3 DNA is held: 36 bases, read in frame from base 1. TCRbeta CDR3 regions were amplified from genomic DNA by means of the immunoSEQ Assay, a bias-controlled multiplex PCR. Concerning the study's data processing: The number of nucleated cells in each sample was estimated from the amplification of reference gene primers within the assay. To quantify the absolute abundance of each unique TCRbeta CDR3 rearrangement, sequence reads were collapsed and filtered. For each sample, productive Simpson clonality was calculated by taking the square root of Simpson's diversity index across productive rearrangements. As stored in TCRdb, this immuneACCESS dataset retains in-frame rearrangements with V and J assigned. A fraction of the clones does not appear; measured against another copy, unresolved V genes explain less than half of the discrepancy, and the remainder lacks a known reason. V, J and clone size derive from that table, while D and trimming were established from the DNA sequence. The sample has tens of thousands of clones on record, around 87% of them singletons. The ten biggest clones cover more than 14% of the sample.

Collaborating institutions collected whole blood in K2EDTA tubes following their own protocols. For TCRbeta analysis, collaborators shipped samples in one of three forms: frozen whole blood, isolated PBMCs, or DNA extracted from either of those sample types. The chain couples TRBV5-1 to TRBJ2-5, with TRBD1 perhaps the D gene, on 5 matching bases. The receptor was isolated from a human donor in a cohort sampled during active COVID-19. Material: peripheral blood. The CDR3 sequence is CASSLRGETQYF. The nucleotide sequence reads as follows: TGCGCCAGCAGCTTAAGGGGAGAGACCCAGTACTTC.